This T cell receptor (beta chain) was observed in a study of blood T cell repertoires in COVID-19. The protocol was immunoSEQ multiplex PCR, while the TCRdb copy is restricted to in-frame clones and leaves out a portion. The repertoire holds approximately 120,000 clones, with around 80% as singletons. Losses at the gene ends were 0 bases for V and 5 bases for J; bases not matched to a gene: 6. Germline assignment: CDR1 SGDLS and CDR2 YYNGEE. The CDR3 runs 16 residues. The gene calls are TRBV9 and TRBJ2-3; 10 bases match TRBD2. Specimen: peripheral blood. The clonotype was recovered from a young man with COVID-19, enrolled during active disease. The CDR3 protein is CASSVDGLAVLDTQYF. The CDR3, as DNA: TGTGCCAGCAGCGTAGATGGACTAGCGGTTCTAGATACGCAGTATTTT. Full variable domain (rest looked up from reference TRBV9 and TRBJ2-3): DSGVTQTPKHLITATGQRVTLRCSPRSGDLSVYWYQQSLDQGLQFLIQYYNGEERAKGNILERFSAQQFPDLHSELNLSSLELGDSALYFCASSVDGLAVLDTQYFGPGTRLTVL.